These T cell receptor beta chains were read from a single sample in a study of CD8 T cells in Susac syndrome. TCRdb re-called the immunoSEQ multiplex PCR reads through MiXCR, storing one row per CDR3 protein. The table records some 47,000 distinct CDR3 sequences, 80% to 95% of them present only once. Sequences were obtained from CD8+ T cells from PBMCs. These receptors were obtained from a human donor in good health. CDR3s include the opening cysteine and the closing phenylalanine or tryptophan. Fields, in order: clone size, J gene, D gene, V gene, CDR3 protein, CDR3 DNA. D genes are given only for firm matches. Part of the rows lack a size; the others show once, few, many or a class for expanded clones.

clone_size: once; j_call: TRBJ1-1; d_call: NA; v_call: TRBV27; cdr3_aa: CASSLSWGAEAFF; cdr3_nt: TGTGCCAGCAGTTTATCGTGGGGGGCTGAAGCTTTCTTT
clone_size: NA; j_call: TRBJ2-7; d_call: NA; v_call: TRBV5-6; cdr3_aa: CASSVSGEQYF; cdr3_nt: TGTGCCAGCAGCGTTTCCGGGGAGCAGTACTTC
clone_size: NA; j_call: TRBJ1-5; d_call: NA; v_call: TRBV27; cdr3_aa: CASRQGMRNQPQHF; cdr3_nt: TGTGCCAGCAGACAGGGAATGCGCAATCAGCCCCAGCATTTT
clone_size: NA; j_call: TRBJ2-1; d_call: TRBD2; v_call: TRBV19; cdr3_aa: CASSMSGGRGYNEQFF; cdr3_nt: TGTGCCAGTAGTATGTCCGGCGGGAGGGGTTACAATGAGCAGTTCTTC
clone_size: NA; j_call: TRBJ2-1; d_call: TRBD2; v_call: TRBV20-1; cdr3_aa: CSARVSGTHPNEQFF; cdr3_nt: TGCAGTGCTAGAGTGAGCGGGACCCATCCCAATGAGCAGTTCTTC
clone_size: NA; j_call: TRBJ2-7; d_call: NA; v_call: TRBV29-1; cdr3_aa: CSVEEGRGGPHEQYF; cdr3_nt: TGCAGCGTTGAGGAAGGTCGTGGGGGCCCCCACGAGCAGTACTTC
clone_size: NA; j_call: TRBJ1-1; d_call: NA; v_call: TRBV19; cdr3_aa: CASRPGSNTEAFF; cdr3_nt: TGTGCCAGTCGACCTGGCAGCAACACTGAAGCTTTCTTT
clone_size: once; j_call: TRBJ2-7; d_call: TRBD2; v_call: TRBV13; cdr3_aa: CASSLRAGAVDEQYF; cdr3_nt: TGTGCCAGCAGCTTAAGGGCGGGAGCCGTAGACGAGCAGTACTTC
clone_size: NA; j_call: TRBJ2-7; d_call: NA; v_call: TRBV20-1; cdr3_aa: CSARMSGEGPEQYF; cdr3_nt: TGCAGTGCTAGAATGTCCGGAGAAGGTCCCGAGCAGTACTTC
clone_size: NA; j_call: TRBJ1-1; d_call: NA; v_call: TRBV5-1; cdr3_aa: CASSLKAGTFNTEAFF; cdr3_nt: TGCGCCAGCAGCTTGAAGGCAGGGACTTTCAACACTGAAGCTTTCTTT
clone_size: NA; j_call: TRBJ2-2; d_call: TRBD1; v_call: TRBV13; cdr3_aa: CASSRPIQGENTGELFF; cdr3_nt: TGTGCCAGCAGTCGCCCAATACAGGGGGAGAACACCGGGGAGCTGTTTTTT
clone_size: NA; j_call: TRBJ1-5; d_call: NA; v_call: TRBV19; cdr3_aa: CASSIDPAGRQPQHF; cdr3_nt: TGTGCCAGTAGTATAGATCCCGCAGGGCGGCAGCCCCAGCATTTT
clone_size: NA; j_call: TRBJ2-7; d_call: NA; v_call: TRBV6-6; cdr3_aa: CASREGSYEQYF; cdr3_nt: TGTGCCAGCAGGGAGGGCTCCTACGAGCAGTACTTC
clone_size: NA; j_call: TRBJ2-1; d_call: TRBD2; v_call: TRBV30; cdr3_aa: CAWSVAGAHNEQFF; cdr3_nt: TGTGCCTGGAGTGTAGCGGGAGCCCACAATGAGCAGTTCTTC
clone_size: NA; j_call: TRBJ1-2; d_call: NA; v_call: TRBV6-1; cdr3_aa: CASSEEARGFNYGYTF; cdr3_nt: TGTGCCAGCAGTGAAGAGGCCAGGGGCTTTAACTATGGCTACACCTTC
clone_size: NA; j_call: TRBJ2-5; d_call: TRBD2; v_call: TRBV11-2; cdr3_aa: CASSPGLSGSRGSETQYF; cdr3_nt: TGTGCCAGCAGCCCAGGACTTAGCGGGAGCAGAGGGTCAGAGACCCAGTACTTC
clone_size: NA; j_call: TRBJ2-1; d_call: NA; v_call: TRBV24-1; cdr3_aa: CATSDLPAGINEQFF; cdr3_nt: TGTGCCACCAGTGATTTGCCGGCAGGGATTAATGAGCAGTTCTTC
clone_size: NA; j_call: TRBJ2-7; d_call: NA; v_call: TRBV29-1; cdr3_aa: CSVEDRGAGGSYEQYF; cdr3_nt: TGCAGCGTTGAAGATCGGGGGGCAGGGGGTTCCTACGAGCAGTACTTC
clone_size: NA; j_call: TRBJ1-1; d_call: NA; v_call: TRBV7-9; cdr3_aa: CASSFVGVGNTEAFF; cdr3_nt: TGTGCCAGCAGCTTTGTCGGAGTGGGGAACACTGAAGCTTTCTTT
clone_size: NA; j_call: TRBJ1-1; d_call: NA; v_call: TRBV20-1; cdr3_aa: CIAGGAWDTEAFF; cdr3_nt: TGCATCGCGGGAGGGGCGTGGGACACTGAAGCTTTCTTT
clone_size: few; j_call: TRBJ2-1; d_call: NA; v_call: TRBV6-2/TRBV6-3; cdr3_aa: CASSLGGSYNEQFF; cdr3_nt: TGTGCCAGCAGTTTAGGGGGTAGCTACAATGAGCAGTTCTTC
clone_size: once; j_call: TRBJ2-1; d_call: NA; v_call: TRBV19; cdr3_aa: CASRIRGNEQFF; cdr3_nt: TGTGCCAGTAGAATAAGAGGGAATGAGCAGTTCTTC
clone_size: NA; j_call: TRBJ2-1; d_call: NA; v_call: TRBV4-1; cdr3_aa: CASSQSRVGNEQFF; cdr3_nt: TGCGCCAGCAGCCAGAGCAGGGTCGGCAATGAGCAGTTCTTC
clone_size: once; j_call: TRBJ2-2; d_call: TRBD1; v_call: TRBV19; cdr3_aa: CASNTGGSHGELFF; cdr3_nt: TGTGCCAGTAATACAGGGGGATCCCACGGGGAGCTGTTTTTT
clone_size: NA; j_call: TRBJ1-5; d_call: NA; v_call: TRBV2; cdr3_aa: CASTKGLTGQSNQPQHF; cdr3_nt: TGTGCCAGCACGAAGGGCCTAACAGGGCAGAGCAATCAGCCCCAGCATTTT
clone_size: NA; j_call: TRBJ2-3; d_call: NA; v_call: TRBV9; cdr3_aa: CASSVSGVSTDTQYF; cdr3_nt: TGTGCCAGCAGCGTTAGCGGAGTCAGCACAGATACGCAGTATTTT
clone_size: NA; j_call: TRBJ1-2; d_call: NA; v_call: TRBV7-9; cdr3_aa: CASSPRLNYGYTF; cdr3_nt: TGTGCCAGCAGTCCGAGGCTTAACTATGGCTACACCTTC
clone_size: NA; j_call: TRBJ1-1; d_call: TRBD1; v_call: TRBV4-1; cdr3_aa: CASSAPGTGEAEAFF; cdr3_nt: TGCGCCAGCAGCGCCCCCGGGACAGGGGAAGCTGAAGCTTTCTTT
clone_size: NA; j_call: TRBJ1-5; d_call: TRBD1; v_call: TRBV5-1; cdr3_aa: CASSWTGAENQPQHF; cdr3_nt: TGCGCCAGCAGCTGGACAGGGGCTGAAAATCAGCCCCAGCATTTT
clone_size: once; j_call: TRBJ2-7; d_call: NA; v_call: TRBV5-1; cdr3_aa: CASSLARQGWSYEQYF; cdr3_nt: TGCGCCAGCAGCTTGGCCCGGCAGGGATGGTCCTACGAGCAGTACTTC
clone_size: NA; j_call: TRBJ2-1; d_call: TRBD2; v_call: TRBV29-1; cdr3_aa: CSGVGGRRNEQFF; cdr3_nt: TGCAGCGGAGTCGGCGGGAGACGTAATGAGCAGTTCTTC
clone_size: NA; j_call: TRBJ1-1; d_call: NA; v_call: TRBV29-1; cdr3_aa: CSVEFMNTEAFF; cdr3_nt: TGCAGCGTTGAATTTATGAACACTGAAGCTTTCTTT